The present T cell receptor beta chain was sequenced within a study of T cells after posttransplantation cyclophosphamide (dated by TCRdb to about 2016). In terms of the full investigation: T cell repertoire reconstitution was tracked by TRB sequencing after myeloablative bone marrow transplantation in which posttransplantation cyclophosphamide was used as GVHD prophylaxis. Antigen receptor sequencing was done on samples from some 34 PTCy-treated patients and from approximately 15 related bone marrow donors of those patients. Because TRA and TRB clonality correlated tightly in eight or nine samples, later TCR analyses were limited to TRB. In 3 patients, TRB sequencing was also performed on up to 3 more blood samples taken 2 to 5.2 years after transplant, and in 4 patients, pretransplant blood was also TRB-sequenced. Blood from all 30 or so PTCy patients with 1-year posttransplant specimens was subjected to TRB sequencing. Public TRB sequences were searched against a database of over 3,500 sequences associated with responses to pathogens, tumor antigens, self-antigens and alloantigens.

Comment on this clone: Its antigen is currently not known. Per-base qualities were not stored, and no clone one base away is much larger.

Broad study findings and their caveats: Across 45 or so patients, recipient CMV seropositivity and CMV reactivation were highly associated with TRB clonality; PTCy diversity was similar to CNI/methotrexate controls. Donor-recipient similarity was low at 1-2 months but increased during the first year, and donor CD8+ memory clones often dominated later blood repertoires. The TRB repertoires of T cells infiltrating skin or GI tract showed only limited overlap with the TRB repertoires of T cells in blood.

Explained via the paper, the treatment or condition label denotes: high-dose cyclophosphamide on days +3 and +4 as single-agent GVHD prophylaxis. Busulfan and fludarabine conditioning, a related or unrelated marrow graft, and cyclophosphamide on days +3 and +4 were given to PTCy patients. The PTCy-treated patients were enrolled in a prospective multi-institutional clinical trial. Peripheral blood and bone marrow mononuclear cells were isolated by Ficoll-Hypaque density centrifugation and were cryopreserved. CDR1 and CDR2, looked up from the germline V gene, are MDHEN and SYDVKM. Taken from cysteine to phenylalanine, the CDR3 has 15 residues. The only DNA kept is the CDR3, 45 bases in frame from the first base. V is pruned by 5 bases and J by 4 bases, leaving 10 bases of the junction without a gene match. Genomic DNA was used for TRB sequencing, which was performed with the immunoSEQ assay at survey resolution or with the hsTCRB kit. The source study handled its data this way. Initial read processing used immunoSEQ software, and repertoire analyses used the LymphoSeq R package. For each TRB dataset, clonality was calculated as 1 minus normalized Shannon entropy, and the Gini coefficient was computed as well. Phenotypes of unsorted samples were inferred by mapping TRB sequences from sorted subsets of the recipient or donor onto unsorted samples of the same recipient. The clones in this table, taken by TCRdb from immuneACCESS, are in-frame only. Not every clone is retained; where verified, under half of the shortfall comes from an unresolved V gene, and the cause of the rest is unknown. From that table come the V and J calls and clone size; the DNA was used to work out D and trimming. The sample profile shows 20,000 or so clones; 85% to 90% of them were found once. The ten largest make up around an eighth of the sample.

The chain links TRBV28 with TRBJ1-2; TRBD1 aligns with 7 central bases. Material: PBMCs, obtained after allogeneic stem cell transplant with posttransplant cyclophosphamide. This receptor was obtained from a female patient aged 25-40 years who received an allogeneic stem cell transplant from an unrelated donor, was CMV-positive, and had no GVHD. It is possible that, after a transplant, some T cells come from the graft donor. The sequenced DNA is TGTGCCAGCAGTCGAGCCGGGGACAGATCCTATGGCTACACCTTC. It translates to CASSRAGDRSYGYTF.